A single sample is the source of the 29 T cell receptor beta chains below, sequenced in a study of T cells in Graves' hyperthyroidism and ophthalmopathy. Amplification targeted TCR beta CDR3 regions from RNA transcripts. HTBI primers were used for first-round RT-PCR of the TCR CDR3. TCRdb re-analysed the multiplex PCR reads in MiXCR, keeping a single row per CDR3 protein. This sample has around 480,000 distinct CDR3 sequences, with approximately 15% found just once. The sample was blood. These receptors were obtained from a woman younger than 35 with Graves' hyperthyroidism.

The chain carries TRBV5-1 and TRBJ1-5; 10 bases fit TRBD1. Germline V gene sequence: CDR1 SGHRS, CDR2 YFSETQ. J was trimmed by 2 bases and V by 0 bases; bases with no gene match: 2. This CDR3 spans 16 amino acids. The CDR3 loop is CASSLDGTGGNQPQHF. Here the CDR3 DNA reads TGCGCCAGCAGCTTGGACGGGACAGGGGGCAATCAGCCCCAGCATTTT. The full variable domain, with the rest looked up from reference TRBV5-1 and TRBJ1-5, is KAGVTQTPRYLIKTRGQQVTLSCSPISGHRSVSWYQQTPGQGLQFLFEYFSETQRNKGNFPGRFSGRQFSNSRSEMNVSTLELGDSALYLCASSLDGTGGNQPQHFGDGTRLSIL.

This clonotype was observed many times. This chain joins TRBV27 and TRBJ2-3; D unresolved. The CDR3 has 17 residues. CDR1 MNHEY and CDR2 SMNVEV come from the germline V gene (reference sequence). The V end lost 3 bases, the J end lost 6 bases, and 22 bases lay between the germline ends. The CDR3 spells CASSFSVPSYSADTQYF. CDR3 DNA: TGTGCCAGCAGTTTCTCCGTCCCCTCCTACTCAGCCGATACGCAGTATTTT.

The table lists this clonotype with many counts. This chain joins TRBV12-3 or TRBV12-4 and TRBJ1-1; 12 bases match TRBD1. This CDR3 comprises 15 residues. V lost 4 bases and J lost 9; bases outside the gene matches: 9. The CDR3 region has the DNA TGTGCCAGCAGTTCGGGGGACAGGGGGCTTAAAAAAGCTTTCTTT. It codes for CASSSGDRGLKKAFF.

This clonotype was counted many times. For the CDR3, the DNA is TGTGCCAGCAGTTTATCACGGGGGAGCACAGATACGCAGTATTTT. Protein sequence: CASSLSRGSTDTQYF. The V gene is TRBV27, the J gene TRBJ2-3; D is perhaps TRBD2 (6 bases). V shed 0 bases and J shed 0 bases, with 7 bases lying between them. The CDR3 length is 15 residues. CDR1 and CDR2 from the germline V gene are MNHEY and SMNVEV (reference sequence).

This clonotype was seen repeatedly, ten times or more. V usage is TRBV7-2 and J usage is TRBJ1-2; possible D gene TRBD1, 6 bases. Germline loops: CDR1 SGHTA, CDR2 FQGNSA. The CDR3 runs 13 residues. Trimming removed 11 bases from V and 6 bases from J, with 19 bases in between. The chain's CDR3 is CAGYGGLDDGYTF. The CDR3 region has the DNA TGTGCCGGGTATGGGGGGCTGGACGATGGCTACACCTTC.

This clonotype was found many times. V gene TRBV5-5 combines with J gene TRBJ1-5; D is ambiguous. The germline CDR1 and CDR2 sequences are SGHKS and YYEKEE (reference sequence). The CDR3 totals 14 residues. Trimming removed 1 base at V and 5 bases at J, with 10 bases between. The CDR3 spells CASSLSREDQPQHF. CDR3 bases: TGTGCCAGCAGCTTGAGCCGGGAGGATCAGCCCCAGCATTTT.

This clonotype was detected only a few times. This chain uses TRBV6-2 or TRBV6-3 with TRBJ1-5; 7 nucleotides match TRBD1. CDR1 and CDR2 from the germline V gene are MNHEY and SVGEGT. Germline trimming cut 0 bases from V and 5 bases from J; bases unmatched to any gene: 7. The CDR3 runs 16 residues. Written as DNA, the CDR3 is TGTGCCAGCAGTTACTCGGCGACAGGGCTCCATCAGCCCCAGCATTTT. Its translation is CASSYSATGLHQPQHF.

In its sample, this clonotype was seen many times. The CDR3 DNA reads TGCGCCAGCAGCTTGGACGGGCATGGAGCTGGCTACACCTTC. It yields the protein CASSLDGHGAGYTF. The gene calls are TRBV5-1 and TRBJ1-2; no firm D call. The ends were cut back, 0 bases at V and 7 bases at J, with 13 bases in the middle. This CDR3 has 14 amino acids. Germline CDR1 is SGHRS and CDR2 is YFSETQ.

There are many counts of this clonotype. The chain recombines TRBV6-6 with TRBJ2-3; unclear D gene. This CDR3 comprises 13 residues. Germline CDR1 is MNHNY and CDR2 is SVGAGI (reference sequence). V was pared by 2 bases and J by 6 bases, with 9 bases between. CDR3 amino acids: CASSYTRSDTQYF. The CDR3 coding sequence is TGTGCCAGCAGTTACACTCGGTCCGATACGCAGTATTTT.

At least ten counts were recorded for this clonotype. This chain joins TRBV27 and TRBJ2-1; 10 bases fit TRBD2. CDR1 and CDR2 from the germline V gene are MNHEY and SMNVEV (reference sequence). Trimming took 3 bases from V and 7 from J; bases not matched to a gene: 3. The CDR3 has 14 residues. In nucleotides, the CDR3 is TGTGCCAGCAGTTTCCAGCGGGAGGGTAATGAGCAGTTCTTC. Encoded protein: CASSFQREGNEQFF.

This clonotype has at least ten counts. This sequence joins TRBV6-1 and TRBJ1-1; TRBD1 is a possible D gene (6 bases). Trimming pared 6 bases from V and 11 bases from J, leaving 13 bases between. The length of the CDR3 is 11 residues. The germline V gene has CDR1 MNHNS and CDR2 SASEGT. The chain's CDR3 is CASSLQGRAFF. The DNA for the CDR3 is TGTGCCAGCAGCTTACAGGGTAGGGCTTTCTTT.

This clonotype was counted at least ten times. The chain carries TRBV20-1 and TRBJ2-3; D possibly corresponds to TRBD2 (5 bases). The V gene lost 7 bases and the J gene lost 2 bases, with 7 bases spanning the gap. Germline CDR1 DFQATT, CDR2 SNEGSKA (reference sequence). This CDR3 region has 11 residues. The CDR3, as DNA: TGCAGTGGAGCGGACACAGATACGCAGTATTTT. Translated: CSGADTDTQYF.

This clonotype was detected many times. This sequence may be a read error, since a much larger clone differs from it by one base. The chain employs TRBV14 and TRBJ1-6; TRBD1 might be the D (5 bases). From germline, CDR1 is SGHDN and CDR2 FVKESK. V lost 6 bases to trimming and J lost 3 bases, with 9 bases between them. This CDR3 is built from 14 residues. The DNA of the CDR3 is TGTGCCAGCAGTTTCGACAGCTATAATTCACCCCTCCACTTT. Translated: CASSFDSYNSPLHF.

The CDR3, as DNA: TGCGCCAGCAGTGAGTCGATCCAGGGTACGCAGTATTTT. Its protein is CASSESIQGTQYF. This rearrangement joins TRBV10-1 to TRBJ2-3; D is perhaps TRBD1 (5 bases). Germline loops: CDR1 WNHNN, CDR2 SYGVQD (reference sequence). This CDR3 has 13 amino acids. Trimming removed 0 bases from V and 8 bases from J, with 9 bases in between.

This clonotype was seen repeatedly, ten times or more. The chain couples TRBV6-1 to TRBJ1-1, with D perhaps matching TRBD1 (6 bases). The CDR3 length is 13 residues. In germline, CDR1 is MNHNS, CDR2 SASEGT. The germline V and J ends were trimmed by 6 bases and 4 bases, with 12 bases remaining between them. CDR3 nucleotide sequence: TGTGCCAGCAGCGAGGGGGTTTCCACTGAAGCTTTCTTT. This gives the protein CASSEGVSTEAFF.

In its sample, this clonotype was seen many times. This chain connects TRBV3-1 to TRBJ1-2; 7 bases line up with TRBD1. Trimming removed 4 bases from V and 5 bases from J; junction bases left unmatched: 4. CDR3 length: 13 amino acids. Germline V gene lookup returns CDR1 LGHDT and CDR2 YNNKEL (reference sequence). The CDR3 region has the DNA TGTGCCAGCAGCCCATTGACAGGGTATGGCTACACCTTC. Translation gives CASSPLTGYGYTF.

Ten or more counts support this clonotype. V and J are TRBV30 and TRBJ2-2, with D possibly being TRBD2 (5 bases). Trimming removed 1 base at V and 4 bases at J, with 13 bases between. The CDR3 has 15 amino acids. From germline, CDR1 is GTSNPN and CDR2 SVGIG (reference sequence). The CDR3: CAWSDGEMGTGELFF. The CDR3 nucleotides read TGTGCCTGGAGTGACGGGGAAATGGGCACCGGGGAGCTGTTTTTT.

This clonotype appeared a few times. The chain joins TRBV4-1 to TRBJ2-3; 11 bases align to TRBD2. This CDR3 is built from 16 residues. Per germline, CDR1 MGHRA and CDR2 YSYEKL. V lost 4 bases to trimming and J lost 5 bases; unmatched junction nucleotides: 8. DNA of the CDR3: TGCGCCAGCAGCCCGATACTAGCGGGAGTGGGAGATACGCAGTATTTT. Its translation is CASSPILAGVGDTQYF.

In its sample, this clonotype was seen many times. V is TRBV27 and J is TRBJ2-7; D uncertain. This CDR3 comprises 13 residues. Germline lookup yields CDR1 MNHEY and CDR2 SMNVEV (reference sequence). Trimming took 3 bases from V and 3 from J, leaving 9 bases between them. Here the CDR3 DNA reads TGTGCCAGCAGTTTCATCCCAATCTACGAGCAGTACGTC. Amino acid sequence: CASSFIPIYEQYV.

This clonotype was seen many times. The chain recombines TRBV12-3 or TRBV12-4 with TRBJ2-3, with 8 bases that match TRBD2. The CDR3 consists of 14 residues. The J segment lost 3 bases and the V segment lost 6 bases, leaving 5 bases of the junction unmatched. The CDR3, as DNA: TGTGCCAGCAGGACGGGACTAGTAACAGATACGCAGTATTTT. Protein sequence: CASRTGLVTDTQYF.

This clonotype was recorded at least ten times. The chain employs TRBV6-1 and TRBJ2-2; D not certain. The CDR3 is made up of 15 amino acids. V lost 5 bases and J lost 6, with 16 bases in between. CDR1 and CDR2 (germline): MNHNS, SASEGT. In nucleotides, the CDR3 is TGTGCCAGCAGTTCCGGACCTCATAGCCCCGGGGAGCTGTTTTTT. Translation gives CASSSGPHSPGELFF.

This clonotype was counted ten times or more. This rearrangement joins TRBV29-1 to TRBJ2-7; D is uncertain. Germline loops: CDR1 SQVTM, CDR2 ANQGSEA. The CDR3 runs 12 residues. With 4 bases removed from V and 1 base from J, the gap between germline ends came to 8 bases. As DNA, the CDR3 is TGCAGCGTTGGGGCCGTTTCCTACGAGCAGTACTTC. It is translated as CSVGAVSYEQYF.

This clonotype has ten or more counts. The rearrangement uses TRBV11-2 and TRBJ1-4; D is ambiguous. The CDR3 runs to 12 residues. From germline, CDR1 is SGHAT and CDR2 FQNNGV. The V gene lost 5 bases and the J gene lost 8 bases, with 9 bases spanning the gap. The CDR3 sequence is CASSLTGEKLFF. In DNA form, the CDR3 reads TGTGCCAGCAGCCTAACCGGGGAAAAACTGTTTTTT. Full variable domain (rest looked up from reference TRBV11-2 and TRBJ1-4): EAGVAQSPRYKIIEKRQSVAFWCNPISGHATLYWYQQILGQGPKLLIQFQNNGVVDDSQLPKDRFSAERLKGVDSTLKIQPAKLEDSAVYLCASSLTGEKLFFGSGTQLSVL.

This clonotype came up a few times. The chain has TRBV6-1 and TRBJ1-6, with D tentatively TRBD1 (5 bases). Germline CDR1 MNHNS, CDR2 SASEGT. There are 16 residues in the CDR3. Trimming took off 1 base at V and 0 bases at J, with 7 bases between the two ends. The CDR3 sequence: CASSEDDSSYNSPLHF. In DNA form, the CDR3 reads TGTGCCAGCAGTGAAGACGACAGCTCCTATAATTCACCCCTCCACTTT.

This clonotype came up many times. V gene TRBV6-2 or TRBV6-3 combines with J gene TRBJ1-2, with 7 bases identical to TRBD1. The CDR3 covers 16 residues. CDR1 and CDR2 from the germline V gene are MNHEY and SVGEGT. Trimming at V came to 2 bases and at J to 3 bases, leaving 9 bases not matched to a gene. The CDR3: CASSYQRGQPYYGYTF. The CDR3 DNA follows: TGTGCCAGCAGTTACCAACGGGGACAGCCTTACTATGGCTACACCTTC.

This clonotype has a count of ten or more. This chain links TRBV7-2 with TRBJ2-1; D uncertain. The CDR3 has 15 amino acids. Trimming shortened V by 0 bases and J by 9 bases, and 15 bases separated the two germline ends. Germline CDR1 SGHTA, CDR2 FQGNSA. CDR3 residues: CASSLAGRLMTEQFF. CDR3 nucleotides: TGTGCCAGCAGCTTAGCTGGCAGGTTAATGACTGAGCAGTTCTTC.

J is TRBJ2-7 and V is TRBV19, with D tentatively TRBD2 (6 bases). The germline gives CDR1 LNHDA, CDR2 SQIVND (reference sequence). The V and J ends lost 1 base and 3 bases respectively, with 13 bases between them. The CDR3 has 15 amino acids. In DNA form, the CDR3 reads TGTGCCAGTAGTATAGTGAGTAGCGGAATCTACGAGCAGTACTTC. Translation: CASSIVSSGIYEQYF.

V and J are TRBV7-9 and TRBJ1-1; D may be TRBD1 (6 bases). V lost 4 bases and J 6 bases, leaving 15 bases between the germline ends. CDR1 is SEHNR and CDR2 is FQNEAQ in the germline V gene (reference sequence). This CDR3 has 14 amino acids. CDR3 DNA: TGTGCCAGCAGCTCTCAACAGGGCTCGGCTGAAGCTTTCTTT. Amino acid sequence: CASSSQQGSAEAFF.

This clonotype was observed many times. The CDR3 DNA follows: TGTGCCAGCAGCTTAGTGACCGCCGGGGATGAAAAACTGTTTTTT. It is translated as CASSLVTAGDEKLFF. The chain is built from TRBV5-5 and TRBJ1-4; D not certain. Trimming left V 2 bases short and J 6 bases short, with 14 bases between. Germline V gives CDR1 SGHKS, CDR2 YYEKEE (reference sequence). This CDR3 comprises 15 residues.